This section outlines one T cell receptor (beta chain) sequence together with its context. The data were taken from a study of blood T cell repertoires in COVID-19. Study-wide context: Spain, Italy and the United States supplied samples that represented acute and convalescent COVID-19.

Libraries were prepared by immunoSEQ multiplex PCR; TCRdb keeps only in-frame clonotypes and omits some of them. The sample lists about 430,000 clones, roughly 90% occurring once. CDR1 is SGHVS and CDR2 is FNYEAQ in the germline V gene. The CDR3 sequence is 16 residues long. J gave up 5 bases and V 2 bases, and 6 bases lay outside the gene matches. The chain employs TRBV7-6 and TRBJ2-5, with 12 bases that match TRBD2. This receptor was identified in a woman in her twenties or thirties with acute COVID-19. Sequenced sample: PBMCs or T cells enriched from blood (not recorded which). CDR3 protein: CASSLLAGGLLETQYF. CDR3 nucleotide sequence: TGTGCCAGCAGCTTACTAGCGGGGGGGCTACTGGAGACCCAGTACTTC.